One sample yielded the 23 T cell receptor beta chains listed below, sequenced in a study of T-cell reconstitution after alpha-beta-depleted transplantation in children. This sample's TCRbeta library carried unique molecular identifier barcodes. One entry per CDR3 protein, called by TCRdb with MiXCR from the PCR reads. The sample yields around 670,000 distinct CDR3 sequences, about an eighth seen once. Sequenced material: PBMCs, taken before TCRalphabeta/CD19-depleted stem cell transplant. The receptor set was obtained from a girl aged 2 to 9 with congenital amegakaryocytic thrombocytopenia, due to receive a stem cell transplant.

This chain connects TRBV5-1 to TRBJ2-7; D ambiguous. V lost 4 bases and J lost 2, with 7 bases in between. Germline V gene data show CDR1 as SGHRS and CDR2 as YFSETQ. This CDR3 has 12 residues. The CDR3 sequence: CASSRSAYEQYF. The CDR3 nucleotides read TGCGCCAGCAGCCGTTCCGCCTACGAGCAGTACTTC.

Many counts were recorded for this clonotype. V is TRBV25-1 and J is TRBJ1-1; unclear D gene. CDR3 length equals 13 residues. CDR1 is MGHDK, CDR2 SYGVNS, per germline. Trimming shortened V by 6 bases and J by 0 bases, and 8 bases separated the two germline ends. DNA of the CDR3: TGTGCCAGCAGGGAGACGGTGAACACTGAAGCTTTCTTT. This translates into CASRETVNTEAFF.

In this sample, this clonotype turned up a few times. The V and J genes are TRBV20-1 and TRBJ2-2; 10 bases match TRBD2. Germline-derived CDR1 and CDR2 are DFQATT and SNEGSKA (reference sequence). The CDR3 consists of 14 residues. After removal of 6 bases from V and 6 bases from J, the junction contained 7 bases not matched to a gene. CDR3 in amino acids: CSAVSGRDAGELFF. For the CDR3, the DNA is TGCAGTGCGGTGAGCGGGAGGGATGCCGGGGAGCTGTTTTTT.

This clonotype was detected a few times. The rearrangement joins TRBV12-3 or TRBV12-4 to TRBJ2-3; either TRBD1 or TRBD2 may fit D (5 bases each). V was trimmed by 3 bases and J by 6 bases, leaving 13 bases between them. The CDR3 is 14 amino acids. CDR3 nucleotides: TGTGCCAGCAGTTTTGGTTTCGGGGCGGATACGCAGTATTTT. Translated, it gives CASSFGFGADTQYF.

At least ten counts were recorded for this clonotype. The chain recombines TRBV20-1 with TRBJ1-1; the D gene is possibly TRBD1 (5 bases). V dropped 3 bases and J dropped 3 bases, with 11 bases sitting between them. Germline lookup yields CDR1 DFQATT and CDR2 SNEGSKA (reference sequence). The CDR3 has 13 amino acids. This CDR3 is CSASRGSDTEAFF. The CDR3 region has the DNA TGCAGTGCTAGTCGGGGGTCCGACACTGAAGCTTTCTTT.

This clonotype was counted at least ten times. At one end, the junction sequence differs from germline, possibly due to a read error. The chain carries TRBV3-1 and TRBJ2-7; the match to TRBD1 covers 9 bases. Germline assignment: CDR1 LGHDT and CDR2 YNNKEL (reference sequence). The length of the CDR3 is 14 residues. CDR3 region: CASSRDRASYEQYF. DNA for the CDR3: TGCGCCAGCTCCCGGGACAGGGCTTCCTACGAGCAGTACTTC.

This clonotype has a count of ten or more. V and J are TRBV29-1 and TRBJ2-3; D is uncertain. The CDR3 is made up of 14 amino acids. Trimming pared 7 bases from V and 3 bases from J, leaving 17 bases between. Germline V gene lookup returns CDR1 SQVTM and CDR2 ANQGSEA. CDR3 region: CSAKDGPRTDTQYF. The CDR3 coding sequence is TGCAGCGCCAAGGACGGACCGAGAACAGATACGCAGTATTTT.

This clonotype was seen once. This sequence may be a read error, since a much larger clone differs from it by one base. The CDR3: CSARPMRAGAEAFF. The CDR3 DNA sequence: TGCAGTGCGCGACCCATGCGGGCGGGGGCTGAAGCTTTCTTT. This chain connects TRBV20-1 to TRBJ1-1, with D tentatively TRBD1 (5 bases). This CDR3 has 14 amino acids. The germline V and J ends were trimmed by 6 bases and 6 bases, with 20 bases remaining between them. Germline V gene data show CDR1 as DFQATT and CDR2 as SNEGSKA (reference sequence).

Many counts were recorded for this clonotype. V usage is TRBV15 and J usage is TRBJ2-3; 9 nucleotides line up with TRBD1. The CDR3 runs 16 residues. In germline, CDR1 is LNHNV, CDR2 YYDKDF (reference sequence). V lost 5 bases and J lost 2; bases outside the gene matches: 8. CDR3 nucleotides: TGTGCCACCAGCGCTTTACAGGGGGCAGTCACAGATACGCAGTATTTT. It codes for CATSALQGAVTDTQYF.

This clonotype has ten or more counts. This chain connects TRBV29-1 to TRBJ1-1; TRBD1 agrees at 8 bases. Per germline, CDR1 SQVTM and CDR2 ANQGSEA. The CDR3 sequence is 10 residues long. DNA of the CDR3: TGCGGCACAGGGGGCACTGAAGCTTTCTTT. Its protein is CGTGGTEAFF.

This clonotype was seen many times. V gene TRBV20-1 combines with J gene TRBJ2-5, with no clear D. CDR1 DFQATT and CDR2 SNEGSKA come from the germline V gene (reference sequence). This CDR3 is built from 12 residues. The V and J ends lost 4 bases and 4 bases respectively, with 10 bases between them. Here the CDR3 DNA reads TGCAGTGCTATAAGCGAGATAGAGACCCAGTACTTC. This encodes CSAISEIETQYF.

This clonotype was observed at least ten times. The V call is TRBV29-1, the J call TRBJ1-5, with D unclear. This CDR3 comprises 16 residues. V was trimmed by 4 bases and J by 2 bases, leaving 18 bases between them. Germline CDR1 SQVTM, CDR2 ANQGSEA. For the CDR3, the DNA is TGCAGCGTTGTAGATTCGGTGGCAGTGGGCAATCAGCCCCAGCATTTT. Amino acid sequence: CSVVDSVAVGNQPQHF.

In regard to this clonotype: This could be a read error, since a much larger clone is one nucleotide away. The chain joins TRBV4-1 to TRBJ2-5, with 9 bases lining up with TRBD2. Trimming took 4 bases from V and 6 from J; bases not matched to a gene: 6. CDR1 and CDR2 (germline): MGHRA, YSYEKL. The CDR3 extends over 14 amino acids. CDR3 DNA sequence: TGCGCCAGCAGCCTCATAGCGGGAGTCAAGACCCAGTACTTC. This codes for CASSLIAGVKTQYF.

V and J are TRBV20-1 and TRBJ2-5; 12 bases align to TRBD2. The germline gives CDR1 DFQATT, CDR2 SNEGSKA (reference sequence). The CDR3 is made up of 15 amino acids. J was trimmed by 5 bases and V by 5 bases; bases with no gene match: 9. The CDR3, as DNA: TGCAGTGCTGATACTAGCGGGAGGTTCAGTGAGACCCAGTACTTC. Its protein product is CSADTSGRFSETQYF.

The CDR3 nucleotides read TGTGCCAGCAGGTCCAGGGAATGGTCCTACGAGCAGTACTTC. This sequence encodes CASRSREWSYEQYF. J is TRBJ2-7 and V is TRBV12-3 or TRBV12-4; D is perhaps TRBD1 (5 bases). V was trimmed by 6 bases and J by 1 base, leaving 13 bases between them. The CDR3 covers 14 residues.

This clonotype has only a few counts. The CDR3 loop is CASSQGIPLGYEQFF. CDR3 in DNA: TGCGCCAGCAGCCAAGGGATACCTCTGGGCTATGAGCAGTTCTTC. The chain combines TRBV4-1 with TRBJ2-1; D remains unclear. Germline CDR1 MGHRA, CDR2 YSYEKL. Trimming pared 1 base from V and 8 bases from J, leaving 15 bases between. This CDR3 is 15 amino acids long.

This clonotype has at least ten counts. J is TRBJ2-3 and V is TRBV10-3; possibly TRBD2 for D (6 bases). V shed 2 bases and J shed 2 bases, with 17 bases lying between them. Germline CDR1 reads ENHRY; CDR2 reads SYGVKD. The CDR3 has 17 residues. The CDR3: CAISEGSGTPNTDTQYF. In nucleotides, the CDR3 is TGTGCCATCAGTGAGGGATCCGGGACTCCGAACACAGATACGCAGTATTTT.

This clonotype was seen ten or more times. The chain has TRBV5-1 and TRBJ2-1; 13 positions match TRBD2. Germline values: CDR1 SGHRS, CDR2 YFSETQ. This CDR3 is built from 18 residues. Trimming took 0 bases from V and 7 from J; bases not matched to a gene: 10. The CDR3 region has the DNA TGCGCCAGCAGCTTGGGTCGGACTAGCGGGAGTTTAAGGAATGAGCAGTTCTTC. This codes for CASSLGRTSGSLRNEQFF.

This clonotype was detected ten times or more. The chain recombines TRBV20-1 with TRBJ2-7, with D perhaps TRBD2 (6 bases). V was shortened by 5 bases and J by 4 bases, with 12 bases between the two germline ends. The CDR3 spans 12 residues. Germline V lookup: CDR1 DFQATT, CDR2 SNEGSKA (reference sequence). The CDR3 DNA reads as TGCAGTGCTGGAGGGAGTCCATACGAGCAGTACTTC. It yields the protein CSAGGSPYEQYF.

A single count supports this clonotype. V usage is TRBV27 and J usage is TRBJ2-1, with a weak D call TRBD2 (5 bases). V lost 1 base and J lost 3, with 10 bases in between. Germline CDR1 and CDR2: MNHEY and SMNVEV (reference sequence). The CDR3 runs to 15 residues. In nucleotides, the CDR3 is TGTGCCAGCAGTTTATGGGGTGGAGGCTACAATGAGCAGTTCTTC. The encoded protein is CASSLWGGGYNEQFF.

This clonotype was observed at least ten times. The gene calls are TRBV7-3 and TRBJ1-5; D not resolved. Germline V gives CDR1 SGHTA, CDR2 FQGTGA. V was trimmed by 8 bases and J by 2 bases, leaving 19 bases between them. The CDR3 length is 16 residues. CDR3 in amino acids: CASQLDPTRGNQPQHF. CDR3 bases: TGTGCCAGCCAATTGGATCCGACGAGGGGCAATCAGCCCCAGCATTTT.

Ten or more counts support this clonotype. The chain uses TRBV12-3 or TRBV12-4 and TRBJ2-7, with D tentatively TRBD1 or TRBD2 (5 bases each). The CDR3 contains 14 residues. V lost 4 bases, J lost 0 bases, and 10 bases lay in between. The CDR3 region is CASSSGTLSYEQYF. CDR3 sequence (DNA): TGTGCCAGCAGTTCCGGGACGCTCTCCTACGAGCAGTACTTC.

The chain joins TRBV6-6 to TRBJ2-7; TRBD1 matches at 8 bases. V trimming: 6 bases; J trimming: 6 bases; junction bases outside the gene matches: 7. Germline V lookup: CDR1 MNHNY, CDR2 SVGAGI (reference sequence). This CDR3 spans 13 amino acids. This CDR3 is CASSHGTGGEQYF. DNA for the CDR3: TGTGCCAGCAGCCACGGGACAGGCGGCGAGCAGTACTTC.